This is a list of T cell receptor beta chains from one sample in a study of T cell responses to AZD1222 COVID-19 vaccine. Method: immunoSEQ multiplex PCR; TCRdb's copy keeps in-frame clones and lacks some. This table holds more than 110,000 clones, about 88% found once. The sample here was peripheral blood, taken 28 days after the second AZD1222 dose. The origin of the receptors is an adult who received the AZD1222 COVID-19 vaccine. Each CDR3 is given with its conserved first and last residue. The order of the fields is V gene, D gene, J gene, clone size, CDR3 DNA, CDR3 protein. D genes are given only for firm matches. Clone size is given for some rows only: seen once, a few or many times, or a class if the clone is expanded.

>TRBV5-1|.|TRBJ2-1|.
TGCGCCAGTCTCGGGGTTAATGAGCAGTTCTTC
CASLGVNEQFF
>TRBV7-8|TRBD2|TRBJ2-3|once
TGTGCCAGCAGCCGGGTCAGCGGGAGTGAGGATACGCAGTATTTT
CASSRVSGSEDTQYF
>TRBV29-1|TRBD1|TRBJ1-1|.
TGCAGCGTTGAGAAGACAGGGGTTCGCACTGAAGCTTTCTTT
CSVEKTGVRTEAFF
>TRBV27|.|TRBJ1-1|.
TGTGCCAGCAGTTTGGACTTTAACACTGAAGCTTTCTTT
CASSLDFNTEAFF
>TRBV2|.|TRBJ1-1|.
TGTGCCAGCAGTACCCGGTCCGAGGGTGAAGCTTTCTTT
CASSTRSEGEAFF
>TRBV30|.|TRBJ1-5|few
TGTGCCTGGAGTGTCGCGGCAAATCAGCCCCAGCATTTT
CAWSVAANQPQHF
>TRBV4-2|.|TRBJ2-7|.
TGTGCCAGCAGCCAAGTACGAGGACTACAGTACTTC
CASSQVRGLQYF
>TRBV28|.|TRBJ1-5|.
TGTGCCAGCAGTTTATCCGGCAATCAGCCCCAGCATTTT
CASSLSGNQPQHF
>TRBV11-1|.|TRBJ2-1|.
TGTGCCAGCAGCTTAGCGCTTGGGACCCGAACATCCTACAATGAGCAGTTCTTC
CASSLALGTRTSYNEQFF
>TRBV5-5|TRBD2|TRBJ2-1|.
TGTGCCAGCAGCGCCGGGACTAGCTACAATGAGCAGTTCTTC
CASSAGTSYNEQFF
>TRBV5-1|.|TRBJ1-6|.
TGCGCCAGCAGCTCGTCGACAGGTCTGAATAATTCACCCCTCCACTTT
CASSSSTGLNNSPLHF
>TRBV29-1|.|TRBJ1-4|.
TGCAGCGTTGGGGCGACAACTAATGAAAAACTGTTTTTT
CSVGATTNEKLFF
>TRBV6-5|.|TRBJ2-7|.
TGTGCCAGCCGGGACCCAAGCTCCTACGAGCAGTACTTC
CASRDPSSYEQYF
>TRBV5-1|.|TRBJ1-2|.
TGCGCCAGCAGCCCCGGAGGCCAGGGGGGCTACACCTTC
CASSPGGQGGYTF
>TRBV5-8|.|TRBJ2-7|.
TGTGCCAGCAGCGCCTTCGCCGAGCAGTACTTC
CASSAFAEQYF
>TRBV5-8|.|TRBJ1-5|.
TGTGCCAGTCTTTGGCAGGGAGGCAGTCAGCCCCAGCATTTT
CASLWQGGSQPQHF
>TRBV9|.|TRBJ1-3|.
TGTGCCAGCAGCCCGGAGCGCTCCCTTGACCTTAGCTCTGGAAACACCATATATTTT
CASSPERSLDLSSGNTIYF
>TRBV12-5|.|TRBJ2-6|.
TGTGCTAGTGGTTCCCGGGCCTCAGAGCAAATCCAGTACTCTGGGGCCAACGTCCTGACTTTC
CASGSRASEQIQYSGANVLTF
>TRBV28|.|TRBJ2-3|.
TGTGCCAGCTCCCTCGGAGGGGCTAGCACAGATACGCAGTATTTT
CASSLGGASTDTQYF
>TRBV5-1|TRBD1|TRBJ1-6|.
TGCGCCAGCAGCCCGGACAGGGTTAGTTCACCCCTCCACTTT
CASSPDRVSSPLHF
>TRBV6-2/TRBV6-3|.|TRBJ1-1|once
TGTGCCAGCAGTTACGGCGGGGGACCCATGAACACTGAAGCTTTCTTT
CASSYGGGPMNTEAFF
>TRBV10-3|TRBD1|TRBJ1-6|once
TGTGCCATCGGGGGATCGACAGGGTCGCAAGGGTCCTATAATTCACCCCTCCACTTT
CAIGGSTGSQGSYNSPLHF
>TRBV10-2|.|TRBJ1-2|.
TGCGCCAGCAGTCCCGGCAGGGATCAGTGGGGCTACACCTTC
CASSPGRDQWGYTF
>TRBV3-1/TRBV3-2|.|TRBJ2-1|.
TGTGCCAGCAGCCAAGAACCAGGCTCCTACAATGAGCAGTTCTTC
CASSQEPGSYNEQFF
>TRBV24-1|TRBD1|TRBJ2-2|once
TGTGCCACCAGTGACCCGCTCCGGGACAGGGGAAGAGCCGGGGAGCTGTTTTTT
CATSDPLRDRGRAGELFF
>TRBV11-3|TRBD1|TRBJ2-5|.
TGTGCCAGCAGCCGGAGACAGGGAAGGGGTCAAGAGACCCAGTACTTC
CASSRRQGRGQETQYF
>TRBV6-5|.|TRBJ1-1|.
TGTGCCAGCAGTTACAACCGTGAAGCTTTCTTT
CASSYNREAFF
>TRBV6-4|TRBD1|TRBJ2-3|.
TGTGCCAGCAGTGAACTCCTAGGACAGGACCGACGGATCACAGATACGCAGTATTTT
CASSELLGQDRRITDTQYF
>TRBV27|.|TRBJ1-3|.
TGTGCCAGCAGTATCAACTCTGGAAACACCATATATTTT
CASSINSGNTIYF
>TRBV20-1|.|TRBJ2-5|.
TGCAGTGCCTGGAGTGGGACCCAGTACTTC
CSAWSGTQYF
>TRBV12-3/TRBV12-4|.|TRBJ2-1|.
TGTGCCAGCAGCGGCTCGAATGAGCAGTTCTTC
CASSGSNEQFF
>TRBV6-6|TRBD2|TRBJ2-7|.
TGTGCCAGCAGTTCCCCGGGGACTAGCGGCTCCTACGAGCAGTACTTC
CASSSPGTSGSYEQYF
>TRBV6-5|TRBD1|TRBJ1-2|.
TGTGCCAGCAGTTCTCTGACAGGGCTCTATGGCTACACCTTC
CASSSLTGLYGYTF
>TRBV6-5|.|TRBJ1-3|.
TGTGCCAGCGGCAGGGCTGGAAACACCATATATTTT
CASGRAGNTIYF
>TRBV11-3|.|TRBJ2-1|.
TGTGCCAGCAGCTTAGCGGCCCCCGGGAATGAGCAGTTCTTC
CASSLAAPGNEQFF
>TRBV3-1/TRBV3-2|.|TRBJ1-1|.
TGTGCCAGCAGTCCGGACCGTATCTGGGGGGAAGCTTTCTTT
CASSPDRIWGEAFF
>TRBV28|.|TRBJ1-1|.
TGTGCCAGCAGCCTCGTGGAGCCGACCGGCCGGGAAGCTTTCTTT
CASSLVEPTGREAFF
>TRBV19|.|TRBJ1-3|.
TGTGCCAGTAGCAACTATGGAAACACCATATATTTT
CASSNYGNTIYF
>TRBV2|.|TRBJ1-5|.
TGTGCCAGCAGTCCCCGGGCAGGGGTGTCGCCCCAGCATTTT
CASSPRAGVSPQHF
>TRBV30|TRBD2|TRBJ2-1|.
TGTGCCTGGAATTCACTAGCGGGATACAATGAGCAGTTCTTC
CAWNSLAGYNEQFF
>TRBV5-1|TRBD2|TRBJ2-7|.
TGCGCCAGCAGCCGCTATACTAGCGGGAGGGCCTCCTACGAGCAGTACTTC
CASSRYTSGRASYEQYF
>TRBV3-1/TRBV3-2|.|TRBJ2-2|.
TGTGCCAGCAGCCAGGAAGCCGGGGAGCTGTTTTTT
CASSQEAGELFF